The 3 T cell receptor beta chains reported below all come from one sample, sequenced in a study of T cells in tuberculosis. Sequencing was performed with immunoSEQ multiplex PCR; in TCRdb, only in-frame clones are kept and a portion is missing. The table includes tens of thousands of clones, around 90% detected once. Sequencing used PBMCs. The receptors here all came from a donor aged 10-29 years with latent tuberculosis or without tuberculosis infection. Some clones in this sample may be carry-over from other donors' samples.

The CDR3 reads CASSNPGTASNEKLFF. DNA of the CDR3: TGTGCCAGTAGTAACCCTGGGACAGCATCGAATGAAAAACTGTTTTTT. V gene TRBV19 combines with J gene TRBJ1-4, with 7 bases aligning to TRBD1. Trimming removed 4 bases from V and 5 bases from J; junction bases left unmatched: 10. Germline CDR1 and CDR2: LNHDA and SQIVND (reference sequence). The CDR3 has 16 residues.

The chain employs TRBV19 and TRBJ1-2, with D possibly being TRBD1 (5 bases). V was cut by 5 bases and J by 5 bases, with 18 bases left in between. Per germline, CDR1 LNHDA and CDR2 SQIVND (reference sequence). The CDR3 is made up of 15 amino acids. The DNA for the CDR3 is TGTGCCAGTAGTCTCGGGGGATCAAACTATTATGGCTACACCTTC. Protein sequence: CASSLGGSNYYGYTF.

The V call is TRBV13, the J call TRBJ1-2; TRBD1 is a possible D gene (5 bases). CDR3 length equals 13 residues. Germline V CDR1 and CDR2: PRHDT, FYEKMQ (reference sequence). V was pared by 5 bases and J by 3 bases, with 10 bases between. The CDR3, as DNA: TGTGCCAGCAGCCCCAGGGAGGACTATGGCTACACCTTC. Its protein is CASSPREDYGYTF.